This TCR beta chain is from a study of shared clonotypes between healthy human individuals. Turning to the study itself: Samples came from two female and a few male donors aged 18 to 49. The study, taken as a whole, reports: Generation of non-shared clonotypes was less probable than generation of clonotypes shared by all four donors. Only blood was sampled, and tissue TCR repertoires likely differ from blood ones.

Every subset had its genomic DNA shared out evenly among several immunoSEQ plates. Method: immunoSEQ multiplex PCR; TCRdb's copy keeps in-frame clones and lacks some. The sample lists about 2.1 million clones, 93% occurring once. In the case of this clone: Antigen unknown.

This CDR3 has 15 residues. Positive CCR7 selection of CD45RO-negative cells yielded the naive CD8 cells, and terminally differentiated effector memory CD45RA+ cells were excluded. V is TRBV21-1 and J is TRBJ2-7; the table's D call, TRBD1, has no DNA check behind it. TRBV21-1 is described as a pseudogene. Sequenced: naive CD8+ T cells from PBMCs. This clonotype was sampled from a man younger than 30 in good health. Some clones in this sample may be carry-over from other donors' samples. As DNA, the CDR3 is TGTGCCAGCAGCAAAGTGGGACAGGGGTTCTACGAGCAGTACTTC. Translating it yields CASSKVGQGFYEQYF.